The 25 T cell receptor beta chains presented below share a single source sample, sequenced in a study of T cells in women clearing cervical HPV infection. The data were produced by immunoSEQ multiplex PCR, yet TCRdb's version contains in-frame clones alone and is incomplete. The sample has fewer than 30,000 clones; the top ten hold roughly 6.6%. Source material: blood buffy coat. These receptors came from a woman aged 18-69 years with a cervical HPV16 infection that either progressed to CIN3+ or cleared (not recorded which).

CDR3 DNA (partial): TGCGCCAGCGGGGTTGGAGCGGGAGGTATGGATACG. This sequence encodes CASGVGAGGMDT. The whole CDR3 sequence reads CASGVGAGGMDTQYF. The chain joins TRBV5-1 to TRBJ2-3; 9 nucleotides align to TRBD2. The read gets to within 3 residues of the CDR3 end, and the germline J gene fills in the rest. The CDR3 loop spans 15 amino acids. J was trimmed by 6 bases and V by 7 bases; bases with no gene match: 12. Germline-derived CDR1 and CDR2 are SGHRS and YFSETQ. Combining the CDR3 with reference TRBV5-1 and TRBJ2-3 gives the whole variable domain KAGVTQTPRYLIKTRGQQVTLSCSPISGHRSVSWYQQTPGQGLQFLFEYFSETQRNKGNFPGRFSGRQFSNSRSEMNVSTLELGDSALYLCASGVGAGGMDTQYFGPGTRLTVL.

As regards this clone: The CDR3 extends 3 residues past the end of the read, so its final part is completed from the germline J gene. The V gene is TRBV7-2, the J gene TRBJ2-1, with D tentatively TRBD2 (6 bases). Germline CDR1 and CDR2: SGHTA and FQGNSA. The length of the CDR3 is 14 residues. The germline V and J ends were trimmed by 5 bases and 6 bases, with 14 bases remaining between them. CDR3 in amino acids: CASSAGLSGNEQFF. CDR3 DNA (partial): TGTGCCAGCAGCGCCGGACTAAGCGGCAATGAG.

With respect to this clone: The read stops 3 residues short of the end of the CDR3; the missing end is completed from the germline J gene. The chain is built from TRBV7-2 and TRBJ1-2; 8 bases are shared with TRBD1. The CDR3 is 13 amino acids. The germline V gene has CDR1 SGHTA and CDR2 FQGNSA. V lost 5 bases to trimming and J lost 4 bases; unmatched junction nucleotides: 3. The sequenced CDR3 bases are TGTGCCAGCAGCCCAGGGACAGGCTATGGC. Protein product: CASSPGTGYG. The whole CDR3 sequence is CASSPGTGYGYTF.

In the case of this clone: Coverage ceases 3 residues before the CDR3 finishes, and the germline J gene fills in the end. The chain joins TRBV19 to TRBJ1-1; 9 nucleotides match TRBD1. The length of the CDR3 is 15 residues. The germline V gene encodes CDR1 LNHDA and CDR2 SQIVND (reference sequence). V was clipped by 4 bases and J by 5 bases; unmatched bases: 8. The CDR3: CASSNGQGLVTEAFF. The sequenced part of the CDR3 DNA is TGTGCCAGTAGTAACGGACAGGGGTTGGTTACTGAA.

A word on this clone: The missing CDR3 end, 3 residues past where the read stops, is filled in from the germline J gene. The chain recombines TRBV19 with TRBJ1-2, with D uncertain. From germline, CDR1 is LNHDA and CDR2 SQIVND (reference sequence). The CDR3 consists of 17 residues. The germline V and J ends were trimmed by 0 bases and 7 bases, with 21 bases remaining between them. The covered CDR3 bases are TGTGCCAGTAGTATAGATCGGCGTAGGGCTGAAGTCTCTGGC. As protein: CASSIDRRRAEVSG. In full, the CDR3 reads CASSIDRRRAEVSGYTF. Based on the CDR3 plus reference TRBV19 and TRBJ1-2, the full variable domain is DGGITQSPKYLFRKEGQNVTLSCEQNLNHDAMYWYRQDPGQGLRLIYYSQIVNDFQKGDIAEGYSVSREKKESFPLTVTSAQKNPTAFYLCASSIDRRRAEVSGYTFGSGTRLTVV.

CDR3 DNA, as far as it was read: TGTGCCAGCAGCCCGACAGGGGTACCACAAGAGACC. Its protein product is CASSPTGVPQET. The complete CDR3 sequence is CASSPTGVPQETQYF. V usage is TRBV7-7 and J usage is TRBJ2-5; 8 bases match TRBD1. The read comes to an end 3 residues before the CDR3 does, leaving the germline J gene to fill in the end. V lost 5 bases to trimming and J lost 2 bases; unmatched junction nucleotides: 7. From germline, CDR1 is SSHAT and CDR2 FNYEAQ (reference sequence). This CDR3 comprises 15 residues.

Concerning this clone: Read coverage stops 3 residues before the CDR3 terminus; the germline J gene supplies the remainder. The chain employs TRBV6-1 and TRBJ2-5; maybe TRBD1 (6 bases). The CDR3 has 14 amino acids. Per the germline V gene, CDR1 is MNHNS and CDR2 is SASEGT. Trimming took 4 bases from V and 1 from J, leaving 10 bases between them. The CDR3 region is CASSGQVIQETQYF. Partial CDR3 DNA: TGTGCCAGCAGTGGACAGGTGATCCAAGAGACC.

Regarding this clone: The CDR3 extends 3 residues past the end of the read, so its final part is completed from the germline J gene. The V gene is TRBV5-4, the J gene TRBJ2-4, with 11 bases lining up with TRBD1. CDR1 is SGHNT, CDR2 YYREEE, per germline (reference sequence). This CDR3 is built from 15 residues. The covered CDR3 bases are TGTGCCAGCAGCTCATGGACAGGGGGCCAAGAGACT. It is translated as CASSSWTGGQET. The CDR3 in full is CASSSWTGGQETQYF.

Details on this clone: Read sequence stops 3 residues before the CDR3 end, and the germline J gene provides the missing end. The V call is TRBV2, the J call TRBJ2-1; TRBD2 matches at 7 bases. In germline, CDR1 is SNHLY, CDR2 FYNNEI. The CDR3 has 15 residues. Trimming at V came to 0 bases and at J to 2 bases, leaving 1 base not matched to a gene. CDR3 region: CASSEASGAYNEQFF. The part of the CDR3 DNA that was read is TGTGCCAGCAGTGAAGCGAGCGGGGCCTACAATGAG.

This CDR3 reads CASSGTAGRAYDYTF. The sequenced part of the CDR3 DNA is TGTGCCAGTAGTGGGACGGCGGGGAGAGCCTACGAC. The V and J genes are TRBV19 and TRBJ1-2; possibly TRBD1 for D (5 bases). The read gets to within 3 residues of the CDR3 end, and the germline J gene fills in the rest. This CDR3 comprises 15 residues. Germline loops: CDR1 LNHDA, CDR2 SQIVND (reference sequence).

To note about this clone: The CDR3 is cut off 3 residues early in the read; its end comes from the germline J gene. The genes are TRBV20-1 and TRBJ2-1; 7 nucleotides align to TRBD2. There are 16 residues in the CDR3. The ends lost 4 bases at V and 5 bases at J; junction bases unmatched: 14. The germline V gene has CDR1 DFQATT and CDR2 SNEGSKA (reference sequence). Incomplete CDR3 DNA: TGCAGTGCTACTAGCGGTGGTGGTACGGCCCACAATGAG. Encoded protein: CSATSGGGTAHNE. The whole CDR3 sequence reads CSATSGGGTAHNEQFF.

Turning to this clone: The read halts 3 residues ahead of the CDR3 end, with the missing end drawn from the germline J gene. V gene TRBV20-1 combines with J gene TRBJ1-5, with D tentatively TRBD1 (6 bases). The CDR3 consists of 14 residues. Germline CDR1 and CDR2: DFQATT and SNEGSKA (reference sequence). Deletions cut 7 bases from V and 3 bases from J, with 16 bases between. Partial CDR3 DNA: TGCAGTGTCCCCCCGACAGGCTACAATCAGCCC. This gives the protein CSVPPTGYNQP. The whole CDR3 reads CSVPPTGYNQPQHF.

Concerning this clone: The read finishes 3 residues shy of the CDR3 end, and the germline J gene is used to complete it. The V gene is TRBV7-3, the J gene TRBJ2-2, with a weak D call TRBD1 (5 bases). The CDR3 runs 13 residues. Germline CDR1 SGHTA, CDR2 FQGTGA. Trimming stripped 4 bases from V and 7 bases from J, with 10 bases between. The CDR3 protein is CASSSSQGGELFF. The covered CDR3 bases are TGTGCCAGCAGCTCCAGCCAGGGCGGGGAG.

As to this clone: The CDR3 end is not reached by the read, which stops 3 residues before it; the germline J gene fills it in. The chain uses TRBV13 and TRBJ2-3; D is tentatively TRBD1 or TRBD2 (5 bases each). In germline, CDR1 is PRHDT, CDR2 FYEKMQ (reference sequence). The V gene lost 5 bases and the J gene lost 6 bases, with 15 bases spanning the gap. CDR3 size: 14 residues. The part of the CDR3 DNA that was read is TGTGCCAGCAGCCCCAGACAAGGGGAGGATACG. This translates into CASSPRQGEDT. The complete CDR3 protein is CASSPRQGEDTQYF.

About this clone: The read ends 3 residues before the CDR3 terminus; that terminus is restored from the germline J gene. The chain couples TRBV5-1 to TRBJ2-2, with a weak D call TRBD1 (6 bases). This CDR3 is built from 17 residues. Germline CDR1 SGHRS, CDR2 YFSETQ. CDR3 DNA, as far as it was read: TGCGCCAGCAGCTCGAGGACAGCGAGCTCCTATAATTCACCG. Its protein is CASSSRTASSYNSP. The full CDR3 protein reads CASSSRTASSYNSPLFF. Full variable domain (remainder filled in from reference TRBV5-1 and TRBJ2-2): KAGVTQTPRYLIKTRGQQVTLSCSPISGHRSVSWYQQTPGQGLQFLFEYFSETQRNKGNFPGRFSGRQFSNSRSEMNVSTLELGDSALYLCASSSRTASSYNSPLFFGEGSRLTVL.

Comment on this clone: The read halts 3 residues ahead of the CDR3 end, with the missing end drawn from the germline J gene. This sequence joins TRBV5-1 and TRBJ2-1; 8 positions agree with TRBD1. V lost 3 bases and J lost 0; bases outside the gene matches: 2. CDR1 and CDR2 (germline): SGHRS, YFSETQ. The CDR3 consists of 15 residues. Incomplete CDR3 DNA: TGCGCCAGCAGCTGGACAGGGAGCTCCTACAATGAG. Translating gives CASSWTGSSYNE. The entire CDR3 sequence reads CASSWTGSSYNEQFF.

A remark on this clone: The read is 3 residues too short to cover the CDR3 end, so that end is filled in from the germline J gene. The rearrangement joins TRBV6-2 or TRBV6-3 to TRBJ2-3, with 10 bases matching TRBD1. CDR1 and CDR2 from the germline V gene are MNHEY and SVGEGT. Trimming removed 4 bases from V and 5 bases from J; junction bases left unmatched: 9. This CDR3 is 16 amino acids long. CDR3 sequence: CASSSDRGWRVDTQYF. Partial CDR3 DNA: TGTGCCAGCAGTTCGGACAGGGGGTGGAGGGTAGATACG.

Concerning this clone itself: The DNA ends 3 residues before the CDR3 does, and the rest of the CDR3 is filled in from the germline J gene. The chain recombines TRBV6-2 or TRBV6-3 with TRBJ2-7; 10 bases fit TRBD2. Germline loops: CDR1 MNHEY, CDR2 SVGEGT. CDR3 length: 16 amino acids. The trim removed 4 bases at V and 1 base at J, leaving 7 bases unmatched. The CDR3 bases that were read are TGTGCCAGCAGTTTCAAGCGGGAGGGTAATTCCTACGAG. Protein product: CASSFKREGNSYE. The whole CDR3 sequence is CASSFKREGNSYEQYF.

For this clone: From the germline J gene comes the end of the CDR3, since the read stops 3 residues before it. The gene calls are TRBV10-2 and TRBJ2-3; 8 nucleotides match TRBD2. This CDR3 region has 16 residues. The V segment lost 6 bases and the J segment 0 bases; nucleotides outside the gene matches: 8. Germline V gene data show CDR1 as WSHSY and CDR2 as SAAADI. The CDR3 region is CASSHHSGASTDTQYF. The part of the CDR3 DNA that was read is TGCGCCAGCAGCCACCATAGCGGGGCAAGCACAGATACG.

To note about this clone: The sequenced fragment ends 3 residues before the CDR3 boundary, so the rest is inferred from the germline J gene. The chain has TRBV7-9 and TRBJ1-1; unclear D gene. In germline, CDR1 is SEHNR, CDR2 FQNEAQ (reference sequence). The CDR3 has 12 amino acids. The CDR3 here is CASSLDAGMAFF. The covered CDR3 bases are TGTGCCAGCAGCTTAGACGCGGGGATG. The variable domain in full, with the rest retrieved from reference TRBV7-9 and TRBJ1-1, is DTGVSQNPRHKITKRGQNVTFRCDPISEHNRLYWYRQTLGQGPEFLTYFQNEAQLEKSRLLSDRFSAERPKGSFSTLEIQRTEQGDSAMYLCASSLDAGMAFFGQGTRLTVV.

A word on this clone: The DNA ends 3 residues before the CDR3 does, and the rest of the CDR3 is filled in from the germline J gene. The rearrangement uses TRBV20-1 and TRBJ1-1; D is ambiguous. The V gene's germline CDR1 is DFQATT and CDR2 SNEGSKA (reference sequence). V was shortened by 0 bases and J by 2 bases, with 13 bases between the two germline ends. The CDR3 totals 15 residues. The CDR3 sequence: CSARDRRGGNTEAFF. CDR3 DNA, as far as it was read: TGCAGTGCTAGAGATCGCCGCGGAGGCAACACTGAA.

As to this clone: The CDR3 end falls 3 residues outside the read, so it is completed with the germline J gene. The gene calls are TRBV18 and TRBJ1-2; 11 bases line up with TRBD1. The CDR3 is 15 residues long. J was trimmed by 3 bases and V by 4 bases; bases with no gene match: 4. Germline CDR1 and CDR2: KGHSH and LQKENI. The covered CDR3 bases are TGTGCCAGCTCACTCCGGGACAGGGGGGACTATGGC. Amino acid sequence: CASSLRDRGDYG. The complete CDR3 reads CASSLRDRGDYGYTF.

The covered CDR3 bases are TGTGCCAGCTCACCCACGCAGAGAGAGACG. Its protein is CASSPTQRET. The full CDR3 protein is CASSPTQRETQYF. The V gene is TRBV18, the J gene TRBJ2-3; D gene unclear. The CDR3 extends 3 residues past the end of the read, so its final part is completed from the germline J gene. This CDR3 is built from 13 residues. Germline V CDR1 and CDR2: KGHSH, LQKENI. Supplemented by reference TRBV18 and TRBJ2-3, the full variable domain reads NAGVMQNPRHLVRRRGQEARLRCSPMKGHSHVYWYRQLPEEGLKFMVYLQKENIIDESGMPKERFSAEFPKEGPSILRIQQVVRGDSAAYFCASSPTQRETQYFGPGTRLTVL.

A word on this clone: The sequence runs out 3 residues before the end of the CDR3; the remainder is reconstructed from the germline J gene. V usage is TRBV28 and J usage is TRBJ2-2; TRBD1 agrees at 10 bases. The CDR3 length is 14 residues. CDR1 is MDHEN, CDR2 SYDVKM, per germline. The part of the CDR3 DNA that was read is TGTGCCAGCAGTACCGGGACAGGGGTCGAAAAG. It translates to CASSTGTGVEK. The CDR3, in full, reads CASSTGTGVEKLFF.

Worth noting for this clone: The CDR3 end lies 3 residues beyond the end of the read and is filled in from the germline J gene. The chain is built from TRBV5-1 and TRBJ2-1; 8 nucleotides line up with TRBD2. The CDR3 spans 14 residues. CDR1 and CDR2 (germline): SGHRS, YFSETQ. V trimming: 4 bases; J trimming: 7 bases; junction bases outside the gene matches: 7. CDR3 sequence: CASSTSGTSNEQFF. The CDR3 bases that were read are TGCGCCAGCAGCACCAGCGGGACTAGTAATGAG.